Presented here are 29 T cell receptor beta chains from one specimen sequenced in a study of regulatory T cells in long-lasting Graves disease. CDR3-region Arm-PCR and iRepertoire HTBI primers produced the TCR beta libraries. TCRdb reprocessed the multiplex PCR reads via MiXCR and lists one record per CDR3 protein. The data hold 350,000 to 500,000 distinct CDR3 sequences, with roughly 17% observed a single time. Time point: newly diagnosed GD, antithyroid drugs for less than 3 months. The authors made the TCR library using RNA they extracted from PBMCs. These data were also filed under a second study, of T cells in Graves' hyperthyroidism and ophthalmopathy.

This specimen consisted of peripheral blood mononuclear cells (PBMCs), obtained at new diagnosis, from a patient treated with antithyroid drugs. Source of these receptors: a woman aged 30 to 39 with Graves disease.

This clonotype was recorded at least ten times. The genes are TRBV28 and TRBJ2-2; 10 bases map to TRBD2. The trim removed 3 bases at V and 6 bases at J, leaving 22 bases unmatched. Germline CDR1 is MDHEN and CDR2 is SYDVKM. The CDR3 is 21 amino acids. The CDR3 is CASSFGILALDEREGAGELFF. CDR3 nucleotide sequence: TGTGCCAGCAGTTTTGGCATTTTGGCCCTTGACGAGCGGGAGGGGGCCGGGGAGCTGTTTTTT.

V is TRBV19 and J is TRBJ2-1; TRBD2 is a possible D gene (6 bases). The CDR3 runs to 16 residues. CDR1 and CDR2 from the germline V gene are LNHDA and SQIVND (reference sequence). Between the trimmed V and J ends, which lost 3 bases and 5 bases, there was a span of 17 bases. The CDR3 is CASSMGLGLKHNEQFF. CDR3 DNA sequence: TGTGCCAGTAGTATGGGATTGGGACTTAAGCACAATGAGCAGTTCTTC.

On this clonotype itself: Mismatch with germline at one junction end may stem from a read error. Here the CDR3 reads CASSQGRATPKDF. CDR3 DNA: TGTGCCAGCAGCCAAGGACGAGCGACTCCGAAAGACTTC. The rearrangement joins TRBV3-1 to TRBJ2-7; D is ambiguous. The CDR3 loop spans 13 amino acids. The germline gives CDR1 LGHDT, CDR2 YNNKEL (reference sequence).

As regards this clonotype: It is likely a read error: a sequence one base away is far more abundant. This sequence joins TRBV11-2 and TRBJ2-1; possibly TRBD2 for D (6 bases). Germline CDR1 is SGHAT and CDR2 is FQNNGV. The CDR3 consists of 16 residues. CDR3 region: CASSLDFGTRYNDQFF. DNA for the CDR3: TGTGCCAGCAGCTTAGACTTCGGGACTCGATACAATGACCAGTTCTTC.

This clonotype was seen repeatedly, ten times or more. V is TRBV12-3 or TRBV12-4 and J is TRBJ1-5; maybe TRBD1 (5 bases). V was clipped by 5 bases and J by 2 bases, with 13 bases between them. The CDR3 is 15 amino acids. Written as DNA, the CDR3 is TGTGCCAGCAGTCCTTATGACAGCGGCAATCAGCCCCAGCATTTT. Its translation is CASSPYDSGNQPQHF.

V and J are TRBV7-9 and TRBJ1-2, with D hard to call. The CDR3 loop spans 16 amino acids. The germline V gene has CDR1 SEHNR and CDR2 FQNEAQ (reference sequence). With 4 bases removed from V and 1 base from J, the gap between germline ends came to 16 bases. The CDR3 DNA sequence: TGTGCCAGCAGCTCACCCAATCGACGAGTTAACTATGGCTACACCTTC. It yields the protein CASSSPNRRVNYGYTF.

This clonotype was detected ten times or more. The chain carries TRBV11-1 and TRBJ2-1; TRBD2 is a possible D gene (5 bases). Germline V CDR1 and CDR2: SGHAT, FQDESV (reference sequence). This CDR3 has 16 amino acids. The V gene lost 7 bases and the J gene lost 1 base, with 17 bases spanning the gap. The CDR3 is CASTDYGQDSYNEQFF. CDR3 nucleotides: TGTGCCAGCACCGACTACGGGCAGGATTCCTACAATGAGCAGTTCTTC.

Comments on this clonotype: With only one base between it and a far larger clone, this is likely a read error. This chain uses TRBV10-3 with TRBJ2-1; no reliable D call. V was pared by 6 bases and J by 10 bases, with 19 bases between. Looked up from germline, CDR1 is ENHRY and CDR2 is SYGVKD. The length of the CDR3 is 14 residues. The CDR3 coding sequence is TGTGCCATCAGGCCATTTTGGTACTCCTACGAGCAGTTCTTC. Its translation is CAIRPFWYSYEQFF.

V and J are TRBV27 and TRBJ2-1; D remains ambiguous. CDR1 is MNHEY, CDR2 SMNVEV, per germline (reference sequence). The CDR3 spans 13 residues. V lost 3 bases and J lost 5, with 8 bases in between. CDR3 DNA sequence: TGTGCCAGCAGTTTTCGATGGAACAATGAGCAGTTCTTC. Amino acids: CASSFRWNNEQFF.

This clonotype was detected a few times. Likely a read error: the CDR3 ends without its conserved phenylalanine or tryptophan. The CDR3 sequence: CASRTGSEAFI. CDR3 in DNA: TGTGCCAGCAGGACAGGGTCTGAAGCTTTCATT. The chain employs TRBV27 and TRBJ1-1; TRBD1 agrees at 7 bases. Trimming took 6 bases from V and 6 from J; bases not matched to a gene: 1. The CDR3 consists of 11 residues. Per the germline V gene, CDR1 is MNHEY and CDR2 is SMNVEV (reference sequence).

The chain carries TRBV27 and TRBJ2-1; D is unclear. The V end was cut by 9 bases, the J end by 0 bases, with 12 bases between. Germline V gives CDR1 MNHEY, CDR2 SMNVEV (reference sequence). The CDR3 has 14 residues. The CDR3 nucleotides are TGTGCCAGTACCTCTAAGAGCTCCTACAATGAGCAGTTCTTC. It is translated as CASTSKSSYNEQFF.

This clonotype was seen only a few times. The rearrangement joins TRBV28 to TRBJ1-4; D gene ambiguous. The germline V and J ends were trimmed by 8 bases and 6 bases, with 10 bases remaining between them. Germline V lookup: CDR1 MDHEN, CDR2 SYDVKM. The CDR3 is 12 amino acids. The DNA of the CDR3 is TGTGCCAGCGGGGTTGGGGATGAAAAACTGTTTTTT. Translating gives CASGVGDEKLFF.

There are a few counts of this clonotype. The rearrangement links TRBV7-2 to TRBJ1-3, with a possible D match to TRBD1 (6 bases). Germline V gene data show CDR1 as SGHTA and CDR2 as FQGNSA. V was pared by 7 bases and J by 4 bases, with 17 bases between. The CDR3 spans 15 residues. The CDR3 loop is CASTYHLDRGNTIYF. The CDR3 DNA is TGTGCCAGCACCTATCACTTGGACAGAGGAAACACCATATATTTT.

This clonotype has a handful of counts. CDR3 coding DNA: TGCGCCAGCAGCCAGGGACGGAGGGCCCTCCTCCATGAGCAGTTCTTC. It specifies CASSQGRRALLHEQFF. The chain uses TRBV4-1 and TRBJ2-1; perhaps TRBD2 as D (6 bases). Germline assignment: CDR1 MGHRA and CDR2 YSYEKL. The ends were cut back, 3 bases at V and 8 bases at J, with 20 bases in the middle. CDR3 length: 16 residues.

This clonotype appeared once. This may come from a read error, since a much larger clone is one base off. This chain joins TRBV12-3 or TRBV12-4 and TRBJ2-2, with 10 positions matching TRBD2. The CDR3 consists of 16 residues. CDR3 sequence reads: CASIPGLAEGTEELFF. The CDR3 coding sequence is TGTGCCAGCATCCCCGGACTAGCGGAAGGCACCGAGGAGCTGTTTTTT.

This clonotype was detected ten times or more. The rearrangement links TRBV15 to TRBJ1-2, with D unclear. V lost 0 bases and J lost 5, with 13 bases in between. This CDR3 region has 15 residues. Germline V gives CDR1 LNHNV, CDR2 YYDKDF (reference sequence). The CDR3 reads CATSRDRSSSYGYTF. The CDR3, as DNA: TGTGCCACCAGCAGAGATAGGAGCAGTTCATATGGCTACACCTTC.

With respect to this clonotype: A clone one base away is much larger, so this may be a read error. The chain links TRBV20-1 to TRBJ1-5; 7 positions agree with TRBD1. The CDR3 sequence is 14 residues long. V was pared by 0 bases and J by 6 bases, with 5 bases of the junction left unmatched. Germline values: CDR1 DFQATT, CDR2 SNEGSKA (reference sequence). The CDR3 here is CSARDLTGSQPQHF. The CDR3 nucleotides read TGCAGTGCTAGAGATTTGACAGGGAGTCAGCCCCAGCATTTT.

At least ten counts were recorded for this clonotype. This rearrangement joins TRBV6-1 to TRBJ2-2; D not certain. Germline assignment: CDR1 MNHNS and CDR2 SASEGT. V lost 7 bases, J lost 6 bases, and 12 bases lay in between. This CDR3 comprises 13 residues. The DNA of the CDR3 is TGTGCCAGCAACCCGGAGCGTGCCGGGGAGCTGTTTTTT. Its protein product is CASNPERAGELFF.

This clonotype was observed many times. This chain connects TRBV28 to TRBJ2-7; D unresolved. Looked up from germline, CDR1 is MDHEN and CDR2 is SYDVKM. The CDR3 length is 13 residues. V dropped 6 bases and J dropped 3 bases, with 12 bases sitting between them. In DNA, the CDR3 is TGTGCCAGCAGGCCGACTGGGAACTACGAGCAGTACTTC. The encoded protein is CASRPTGNYEQYF.

On this clonotype itself: With only one base between it and a far larger clone, this is likely a read error. The gene calls are TRBV10-2 and TRBJ1-5, with D uncertain. This CDR3 contains 15 residues. CDR1 WSHSY and CDR2 SAAADI come from the germline V gene. DNA for the CDR3: TGCGCCAGCAGCCATTTGGAGGGAGGCAATCAGCCCCGGCATTTT. As protein: CASSHLEGGNQPRHF.

Many counts were recorded for this clonotype. The chain uses TRBV28 and TRBJ2-3, with 9 nucleotides matching TRBD2. Trimming took 4 bases from V and 0 from J; bases not matched to a gene: 5. The CDR3 totals 16 residues. Germline V gene lookup returns CDR1 MDHEN and CDR2 SYDVKM. The CDR3 is CASSSQTSGSTDTQYF. The CDR3 nucleotides read TGTGCCAGCAGTTCTCAGACTAGCGGAAGCACAGATACGCAGTATTTT.

This clonotype was seen at least ten times. CDR3 sequence (DNA): TGTGCCAGCAGTGAGGACAGGGTCAATCAGCCCCAGCATTTT. This gives the protein CASSEDRVNQPQHF. The chain uses TRBV2 and TRBJ1-5, with 8 bases that match TRBD1. This CDR3 is built from 14 residues. CDR1 SNHLY and CDR2 FYNNEI come from the germline V gene. V shed 3 bases, J shed 3 bases, and the junction held 1 base outside the gene matches. Full variable domain (missing parts from reference TRBV2 and TRBJ1-5): EPEVTQTPSHQVTQMGQEVILRCVPISNHLYFYWYRQILGQKVEFLVSFYNNEISEKSEIFDDQFSVERPDGSNFTLKIRSTKLEDSAMYFCASSEDRVNQPQHFGDGTRLSIL.

Comment on this clonotype: At one end the junction does not follow the germline gene, possibly because of a read error. J is TRBJ1-1 and V is TRBV4-1; a possible D gene is TRBD1 (5 bases). Germline lookup yields CDR1 MGHRA and CDR2 YSYEKL. The CDR3 sequence is 13 residues long. The CDR3 DNA reads TGCGCCAGCAAACGGCCCGGGACCACTAAAGCTTTCTTT. Protein sequence: CASKRPGTTKAFF.

There are a few counts of this clonotype. The chain's CDR3 is CASRTGTSGTLNTGELFF. The DNA for the CDR3 is TGTGCCAGCAGAACCGGGACTAGCGGGACCCTTAACACCGGGGAGCTGTTTTTT. The V call is TRBV6-1, the J call TRBJ2-2, with 13 bases identical to TRBD2. The CDR3 has 18 residues. J lost 2 bases, V lost 6 bases, and 9 bases had no gene match. CDR1 MNHNS and CDR2 SASEGT come from the germline V gene.

Regarding this clonotype: This probably arose from a read error, given a far larger clone one base away. The chain carries TRBV11-3 and TRBJ2-7; 9 bases align to TRBD1. This CDR3 region has 17 residues. CDR1 is SGHNT, CDR2 YENEEA, per germline. The CDR3 DNA is TGTGCCAGCAGCTTAACCCCCGGACAGGGGACGAAGGGCGAGCGGTACTTC. Translating gives CASSLTPGQGTKGERYF.

This clonotype was picked up many times. The chain recombines TRBV4-1 with TRBJ1-3, with D hard to call. Trimming cost V 0 bases and J 4 bases, with 13 bases left between them. The CDR3 length is 16 residues. Germline V gives CDR1 MGHRA, CDR2 YSYEKL. This CDR3 is CASSQERARLGNTIYF. The DNA of the CDR3 is TGCGCCAGCAGCCAAGAACGTGCAAGACTCGGAAACACCATATATTTT.

This clonotype has a count of ten or more. The V and J genes are TRBV20-1 and TRBJ2-3; TRBD2 is a possible D gene (5 bases). Germline loops: CDR1 DFQATT, CDR2 SNEGSKA (reference sequence). The V gene lost 2 bases and the J gene lost 8 bases, with 17 bases spanning the gap. The length of the CDR3 is 14 residues. The CDR3 reads CSARTRSNPGTQYF. CDR3 sequence (DNA): TGCAGTGCTAGAACTAGGTCCAATCCTGGTACGCAGTATTTT.

This clonotype occurred many times. The chain recombines TRBV6-1 with TRBJ1-1; D not certain. Trimming took off 7 bases at V and 3 bases at J, with 15 bases between the two ends. Germline loops: CDR1 MNHNS, CDR2 SASEGT. This CDR3 contains 14 residues. The DNA of the CDR3 is TGTGCCAGCACCCCTCAAGGAGGTGACACTGAAGCTTTCTTT. Amino acids: CASTPQGGDTEAFF.

The chain couples TRBV27 to TRBJ2-5, with 11 bases that match TRBD2. The junction had 8 bases not matched to a gene; V was cut back by 4 bases and J by 4 bases. Germline V lookup: CDR1 MNHEY, CDR2 SMNVEV (reference sequence). The CDR3 runs to 16 residues. CDR3 bases: TGTGCCAGCAGTTCCATAGCGGGAGGGCCGGGAGAGACCCAGTACTTC. This translates into CASSSIAGGPGETQYF.